The text below deals with one T cell receptor beta chain. Its target is unknown. The germline V gene has CDR1 GTSNPN and CDR2 SVGIG (reference sequence). The CDR3 loop spans 15 amino acids. Trimming took 5 bases from V and 2 from J; bases not matched to a gene: 7. These data come from a study of vaccination effects on CD4 cells after COVID-19. For the study at large: After 2 million or so PBMC were placed in each well, they were cultured with 8.5 to 10 IU/ml IL-2 and roughly 10 ug/ml peptides.

Culturing for around eleven days preceded CD4+ T cell isolation. Participants each got two BNT162b2 or mRNA-1273 vaccine doses. Profiling relied on immunoSEQ multiplex PCR, and the TCRdb table lists in-frame clones only, not all of them. The sample yields about 66,000 clones, roughly 80% seen once. Specimen: CD4+ T cells from PBMCs cultured without peptide, collected after COVID-19 vaccination. V and J are TRBV30 and TRBJ2-1; 9 bases line up with TRBD1. The sequence was obtained from a human donor who received a COVID-19 vaccine. Here the CDR3 reads CAWGGDRATYNEQFF. Written as DNA, the CDR3 is TGTGCCTGGGGGGGGGACAGGGCCACCTACAATGAGCAGTTCTTC.